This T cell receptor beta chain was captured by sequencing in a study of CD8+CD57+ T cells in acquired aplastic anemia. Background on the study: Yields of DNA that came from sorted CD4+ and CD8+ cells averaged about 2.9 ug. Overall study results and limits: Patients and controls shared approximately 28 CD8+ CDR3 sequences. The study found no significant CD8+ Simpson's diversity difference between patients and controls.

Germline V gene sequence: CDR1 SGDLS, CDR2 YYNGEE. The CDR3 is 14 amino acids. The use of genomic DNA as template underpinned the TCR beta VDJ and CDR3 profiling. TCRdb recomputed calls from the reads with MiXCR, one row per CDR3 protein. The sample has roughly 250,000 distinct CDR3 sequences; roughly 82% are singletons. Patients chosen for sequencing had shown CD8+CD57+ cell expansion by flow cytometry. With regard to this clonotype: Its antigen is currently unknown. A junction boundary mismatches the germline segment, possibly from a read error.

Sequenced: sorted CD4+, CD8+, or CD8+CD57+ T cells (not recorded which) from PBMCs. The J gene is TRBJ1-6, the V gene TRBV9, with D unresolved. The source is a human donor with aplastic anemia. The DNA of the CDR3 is TGTGCCAGCAGCCTGTATCAGAAGCAGGCACCCCTACACTTT. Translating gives CASSLYQKQAPLHF.